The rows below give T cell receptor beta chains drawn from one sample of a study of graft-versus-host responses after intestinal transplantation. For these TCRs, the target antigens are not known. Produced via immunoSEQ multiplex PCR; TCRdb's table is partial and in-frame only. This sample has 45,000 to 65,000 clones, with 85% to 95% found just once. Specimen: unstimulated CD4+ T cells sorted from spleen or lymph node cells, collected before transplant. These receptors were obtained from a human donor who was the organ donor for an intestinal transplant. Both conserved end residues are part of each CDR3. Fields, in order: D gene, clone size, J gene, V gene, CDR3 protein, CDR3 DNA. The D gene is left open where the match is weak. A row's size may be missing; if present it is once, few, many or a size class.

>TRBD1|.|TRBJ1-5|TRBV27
CASSSGQGVYSNQPQHF
TGTGCCAGCAGTTCCGGACAGGGAGTCTATAGCAATCAGCCCCAGCATTTT
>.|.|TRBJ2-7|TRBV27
CASSPFRLAGTIYEQYF
TGTGCCAGCAGTCCTTTCCGGTTGGCAGGGACAATCTACGAGCAGTACTTC
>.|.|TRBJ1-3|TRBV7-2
CASSLYPKGSPPSGNTIYF
TGTGCCAGCAGTTTATATCCCAAGGGGTCCCCACCCTCTGGAAACACCATATATTTT
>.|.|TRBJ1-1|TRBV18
CASSPTTGPTEAFF
TGTGCCAGCTCACCTACCACAGGGCCCACTGAAGCTTTCTTT
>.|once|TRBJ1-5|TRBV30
CAWSDVFHQPQHF
TGTGCCTGGAGTGACGTCTTTCATCAGCCCCAGCATTTT
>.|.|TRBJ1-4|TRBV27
CASRPWGSTNEKLFF
TGTGCCAGCAGGCCCTGGGGGTCGACTAATGAAAAACTGTTTTTT
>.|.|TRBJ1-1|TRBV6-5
CASSYSGILNTEAFF
TGTGCCAGCAGTTACTCTGGGATTCTGAACACTGAAGCTTTCTTT
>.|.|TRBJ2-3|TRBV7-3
CASSLRGPSTDTQYF
TGTGCCAGCAGCTTACGGGGACCGAGCACAGATACGCAGTATTTT
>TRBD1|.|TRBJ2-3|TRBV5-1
CASSRGTGRTDTQYF
TGCGCCAGCAGCCGAGGGACAGGGCGCACAGATACGCAGTATTTT
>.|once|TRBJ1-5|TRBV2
CASSGDTGHNQPQHF
TGTGCCAGCAGTGGGGATACAGGGCACAATCAGCCCCAGCATTTT
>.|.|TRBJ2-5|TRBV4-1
CASSQAGPYPQETQYF
TGCGCCAGCAGCCAAGCCGGGCCCTACCCCCAAGAGACCCAGTACTTC
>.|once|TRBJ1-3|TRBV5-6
CASSLLAWRWGNTIYF
TGTGCCAGCAGCTTATTGGCATGGCGGTGGGGAAACACCATATATTTT
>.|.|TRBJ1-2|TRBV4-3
CASSRDTGTVAGYTF
TGCGCCAGCAGCCGGGACACCGGGACCGTCGCCGGCTACACCTTC
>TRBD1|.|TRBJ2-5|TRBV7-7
CASSPTGTGRETQYF
TGTGCTAGCAGCCCTACCGGGACAGGGAGGGAGACCCAGTACTTC
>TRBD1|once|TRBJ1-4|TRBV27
CASSLGGQGRLNEKLFF
TGTGCCAGCAGTTTAGGGGGACAGGGAAGGCTTAATGAAAAACTGTTTTTT
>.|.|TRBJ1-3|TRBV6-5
CASSSGGNTIYF
TGTGCCAGCAGTTCAGGGGGAAACACCATATATTTT
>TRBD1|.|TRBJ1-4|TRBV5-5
CASRGQGGEKLFF
TGTGCCAGCAGGGGGCAGGGGGGTGAAAAACTGTTTTTT
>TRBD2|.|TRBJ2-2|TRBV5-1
CASSPPGLAPLGELFF
TGCGCCAGCAGCCCTCCGGGACTAGCGCCACTCGGGGAGCTGTTTTTT
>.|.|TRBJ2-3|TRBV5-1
CASSYRDFNTDTQYF
TGCGCCAGCAGCTACCGGGACTTTAACACAGATACGCAGTATTTT
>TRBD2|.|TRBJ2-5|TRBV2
CASRLAGAQGTQYF
TGTGCCAGCAGGCTAGCGGGGGCCCAAGGGACCCAGTACTTC
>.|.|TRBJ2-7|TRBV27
CASSLRSSNEQYF
TGTGCCAGCAGTTTACGGTCTTCCAACGAGCAGTACTTC
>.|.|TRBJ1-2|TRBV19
CASSRQSLYGYTF
TGTGCCAGTAGTCGGCAGAGTCTGTATGGCTACACCTTC
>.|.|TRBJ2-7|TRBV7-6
CASRPLASLGEQYF
TGTGCCAGCAGACCACTGGCTAGCTTGGGCGAGCAGTACTTC
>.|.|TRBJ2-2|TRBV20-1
CSASDTGELFF
TGCAGTGCTAGCGACACCGGGGAGCTGTTTTTT
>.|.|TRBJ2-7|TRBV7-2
CASSLVGQSYEQYF
TGTGCCAGCAGCTTAGTCGGACAATCCTACGAGCAGTACTTC
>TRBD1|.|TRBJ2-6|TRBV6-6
CASRPDRTSGANVLTF
TGTGCCAGCAGACCGGACAGGACCTCTGGGGCCAACGTCCTGACTTTC
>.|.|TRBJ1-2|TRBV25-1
CASSVEANYGYTF
TGTGCCAGCAGTGTGGAAGCTAACTATGGCTACACCTTC
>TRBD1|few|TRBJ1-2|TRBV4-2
CASSQALGQGSLYGYTF
TGTGCCAGCAGCCAAGCCCTGGGACAGGGATCCCTCTATGGCTACACCTTC
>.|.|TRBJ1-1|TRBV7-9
CASSLFGGTEAFF
TGTGCCAGCAGTTTATTTGGAGGGACTGAAGCTTTCTTT
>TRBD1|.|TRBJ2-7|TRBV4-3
CASSQALGQGFYEQYF
TGCGCCAGCAGCCAAGCCTTGGGACAGGGGTTCTACGAGCAGTACTTC
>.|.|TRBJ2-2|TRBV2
CASGASYDTGELFF
TGTGCCAGCGGCGCAAGCTACGACACCGGGGAGCTGTTTTTT
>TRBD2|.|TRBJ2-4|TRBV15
CATSRGVAGVLLAKNIQYF
TGTGCCACCAGCAGAGGGGTAGCGGGGGTACTGTTAGCCAAAAACATTCAGTACTTC
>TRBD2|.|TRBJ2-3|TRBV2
CASSPLRGGTADTQYF
TGTGCCAGCAGTCCTCTACGGGGGGGAACGGCAGATACGCAGTATTTT
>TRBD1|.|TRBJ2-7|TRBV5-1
CASSSWTGLSPEQYF
TGCGCCAGCAGCTCCTGGACAGGGCTTTCCCCCGAGCAGTACTTC
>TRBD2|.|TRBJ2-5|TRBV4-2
CASSLRLAGGPGETQYF
TGTGCCAGCAGCCTAAGACTAGCGGGGGGGCCGGGTGAGACCCAGTACTTC
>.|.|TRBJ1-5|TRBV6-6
CASSYSFGLWPQHF
TGTGCCAGCAGTTACTCGTTTGGGCTTTGGCCCCAGCATTTT
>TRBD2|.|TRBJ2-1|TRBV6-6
CASSYGGANYNEQFF
TGTGCCAGCTCGTACGGGGGGGCGAATTACAATGAGCAGTTCTTC
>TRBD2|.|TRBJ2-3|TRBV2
CASRPRLAGGPRNTQYF
TGTGCCAGCAGACCAAGACTAGCGGGGGGGCCGAGGAATACGCAGTATTTT
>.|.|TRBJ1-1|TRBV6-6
CASSPRSRYEAFF
TGTGCCAGCAGCCCTAGGTCGCGCTATGAAGCTTTCTTT
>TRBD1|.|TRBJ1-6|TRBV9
CASSGQGYNSPLHF
TGTGCCAGCAGCGGACAGGGCTATAATTCACCCCTCCACTTT
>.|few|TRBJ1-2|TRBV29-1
CSVEDWALYGYTF
TGCAGCGTTGAAGACTGGGCCCTCTATGGCTACACCTTC
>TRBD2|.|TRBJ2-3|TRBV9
CASSGRGADTQYF
TGTGCCAGCAGCGGTCGGGGGGCAGATACGCAGTATTTT
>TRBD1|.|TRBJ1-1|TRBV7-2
CASRTGQGAFF
TGTGCCAGCAGAACCGGACAGGGGGCTTTCTTT
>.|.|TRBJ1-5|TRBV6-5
CASIWDWGNQPQHF
TGTGCCAGCATCTGGGACTGGGGCAATCAGCCCCAGCATTTT
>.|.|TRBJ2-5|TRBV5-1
CASSLNLGDQQYF
TGCGCCAGCAGCTTGAATTTAGGGGACCAGCAGTACTTC
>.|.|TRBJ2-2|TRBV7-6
CASSGGPGELFF
TGTGCCAGCTCGGGGGGCCCCGGGGAGCTGTTTTTT
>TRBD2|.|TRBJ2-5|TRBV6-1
CASSDGRGSQETQYF
TGTGCCAGCAGTGATGGGCGGGGGAGCCAAGAGACCCAGTACTTC
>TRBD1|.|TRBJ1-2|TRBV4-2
CASSPRQGASRSYTF
TGTGCCAGCAGCCCCCGACAGGGGGCGAGTAGGAGCTACACCTTC
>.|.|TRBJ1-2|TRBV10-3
CAIRAGLGGYTF
TGTGCCATCCGGGCGGGTCTGGGGGGCTACACCTTC
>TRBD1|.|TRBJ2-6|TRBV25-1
CASSEWDSSGANVLTF
TGTGCCAGCAGTGAATGGGACAGCTCTGGGGCCAACGTCCTGACTTTC
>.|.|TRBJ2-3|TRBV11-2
CASSLGSGADTQYF
TGTGCCAGCAGCTTAGGTTCTGGGGCGGATACGCAGTATTTT
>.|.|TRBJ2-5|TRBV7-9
CASNTGSKETQYF
TGTGCCAGCAACACCGGGAGCAAAGAGACCCAGTACTTC
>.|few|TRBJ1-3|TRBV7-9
CASSPGTTNSGNTIYF
TGTGCCAGCAGCCCCGGGACAACCAACTCTGGAAACACCATATATTTT
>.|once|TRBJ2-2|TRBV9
CASSVFGNPGELFF
TGTGCCAGCAGCGTATTTGGGAATCCCGGGGAGCTGTTTTTT
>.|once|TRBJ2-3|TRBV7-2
CASSLLGGGDTQYF
TGTGCCAGCAGCTTACTAGGGGGGGGAGATACGCAGTATTTT
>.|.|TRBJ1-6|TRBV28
CASRTDSRLSPLHF
TGTGCCAGCAGAACGGACAGCCGTCTTTCACCCCTCCACTTT